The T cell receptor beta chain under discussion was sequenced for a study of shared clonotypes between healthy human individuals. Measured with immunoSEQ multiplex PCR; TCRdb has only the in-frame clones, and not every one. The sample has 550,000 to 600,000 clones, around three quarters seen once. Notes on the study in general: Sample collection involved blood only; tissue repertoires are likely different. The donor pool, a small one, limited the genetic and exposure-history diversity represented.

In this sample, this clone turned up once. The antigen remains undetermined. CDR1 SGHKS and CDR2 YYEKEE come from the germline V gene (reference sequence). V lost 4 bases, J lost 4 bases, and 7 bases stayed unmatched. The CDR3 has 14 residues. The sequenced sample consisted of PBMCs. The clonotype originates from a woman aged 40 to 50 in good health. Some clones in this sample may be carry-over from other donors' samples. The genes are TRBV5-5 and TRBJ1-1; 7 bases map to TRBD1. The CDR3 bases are TGTGCCAGCAGCCTCACAGGGGACGGCACTGAAGCTTTCTTT. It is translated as CASSLTGDGTEAFF.